The 9 T cell receptor beta chains in this list originate from one sample, sequenced in a study of early T cells in non-severe SARS-CoV-2 infection. TCRdb reprocessed the 5' RACE reads via MiXCR and lists one record per CDR3 protein. The table includes 30,000 to 35,000 distinct CDR3 sequences, approximately 4.6% detected once. Sequenced material: whole blood. The receptors come from an adult who was a healthcare worker with PCR-confirmed SARS-CoV-2 infection or an uninfected control (not recorded which).

The table lists this clonotype with many counts. The chain recombines TRBV6-5 with TRBJ2-3; tentatively, D is TRBD1 or TRBD2 (5 bases each). The V gene lost 4 bases and the J gene lost 0 bases, with 8 bases spanning the gap. CDR1 is MNHEY and CDR2 is SVGAGI in the germline V gene. This CDR3 contains 14 residues. CDR3 residues: CASSFRDSTDTQYF. The CDR3 DNA reads as TGTGCCAGCAGTTTCCGGGACAGCACAGATACGCAGTATTTT.

This clonotype has a count of ten or more. The chain links TRBV4-1 to TRBJ1-5; TRBD1 is a possible D gene (5 bases). The germline V and J ends were trimmed by 5 bases and 10 bases, with 18 bases remaining between them. Germline assignment: CDR1 MGHRA and CDR2 YSYEKL. This CDR3 has 14 amino acids. CDR3 bases: TGCGCCAGCAGCAGTGGGACGGACGATCGTCCCCAGCATTTT. Translating it yields CASSSGTDDRPQHF.

This clonotype was seen ten or more times. The chain couples TRBV5-1 to TRBJ2-1, with D possibly TRBD2 on 6 matching bases. The germline V gene encodes CDR1 SGHRS and CDR2 YFSETQ. Trimming took 2 bases from V and 2 from J, leaving 11 bases between them. CDR3 length: 15 residues. The CDR3 region is CASSLRGVTYNEQFF. The CDR3 DNA follows: TGCGCCAGCAGCTTACGCGGGGTCACCTACAATGAGCAGTTCTTC.

This clonotype was counted many times. The rearrangement uses TRBV12-3 or TRBV12-4 and TRBJ1-6; 9 bases map to TRBD1. The CDR3 sequence is 14 residues long. Trimming cost V 6 bases and J 7 bases; bases outside gene matches: 4. The CDR3 region has the DNA TGTGCCAGCAGGATGACAGGGGGAAATTCACCCCTCCACTTT. It yields the protein CASRMTGGNSPLHF.

This clonotype appeared many times. The V and J genes are TRBV9 and TRBJ2-1, with 14 positions matching TRBD2. The CDR3 is 16 amino acids. The V and J ends lost 2 bases and 8 bases, in that order; junction bases with no gene match: 6. From germline, CDR1 is SGDLS and CDR2 YYNGEE. As DNA, the CDR3 is TGTGCCAGCAGCGTTACCGGGACTAGCGGGAGTTATGAGCAGTTCTTC. Its translation: CASSVTGTSGSYEQFF.

This clonotype came up once. The V and J genes are TRBV7-3 and TRBJ2-1; 7 nucleotides agree with TRBD2. This CDR3 spans 17 amino acids. Trimming took 5 bases from V and 1 from J; bases not matched to a gene: 11. Germline loops: CDR1 SGHTA, CDR2 FQGTGA. The CDR3: CASSPVMAGDSYNEQFF. The CDR3 nucleotides read TGTGCCAGCAGCCCCGTGATGGCGGGAGATTCCTACAATGAGCAGTTCTTC.

Remarks on this clonotype: An end of the junction differs from the germline gene, which may be a read error. The gene calls are TRBV18 and TRBJ2-7, with a possible D match to TRBD1 (5 bases). The germline CDR1 and CDR2 sequences are KGHSH and LQKENI. There are 14 residues in the CDR3. This chain's CDR3 is CANSPPRTTYEQYF. The CDR3 DNA sequence: TGTGCCAACTCACCCCCCAGGACAACCTACGAGCAGTACTTC. Full variable domain (rest looked up from reference TRBV18 and TRBJ2-7): NAGVMQNPRHLVRRRGQEARLRCSPMKGHSHVYWYRQLPEEGLKFMVYLQKENIIDESGMPKERFSAEFPKEGPSILRIQQVVRGDSAAYFCANSPPRTTYEQYFGPGTRLTVT.

The chain recombines TRBV29-1 with TRBJ1-1; unclear D gene. The V gene lost 6 bases and the J gene lost 3 bases, with 8 bases spanning the gap. The CDR3 contains 11 residues. From germline, CDR1 is SQVTM and CDR2 ANQGSEA. This CDR3 is CSVNKHTEAFF. The CDR3 DNA follows: TGCAGCGTGAATAAACACACTGAAGCTTTCTTT.

This clonotype was counted at least ten times. The rearrangement uses TRBV11-2 and TRBJ2-1; the D gene is possibly TRBD1 (7 bases). This CDR3 spans 14 amino acids. Germline V CDR1 and CDR2: SGHAT, FQNNGV. The V gene lost 5 bases and the J gene lost 9 bases, with 17 bases spanning the gap. CDR3 sequence (DNA): TGTGCCAGCAGCAAACGGGACTGGGACAGTGAGCAGTTCTTC. Protein: CASSKRDWDSEQFF.